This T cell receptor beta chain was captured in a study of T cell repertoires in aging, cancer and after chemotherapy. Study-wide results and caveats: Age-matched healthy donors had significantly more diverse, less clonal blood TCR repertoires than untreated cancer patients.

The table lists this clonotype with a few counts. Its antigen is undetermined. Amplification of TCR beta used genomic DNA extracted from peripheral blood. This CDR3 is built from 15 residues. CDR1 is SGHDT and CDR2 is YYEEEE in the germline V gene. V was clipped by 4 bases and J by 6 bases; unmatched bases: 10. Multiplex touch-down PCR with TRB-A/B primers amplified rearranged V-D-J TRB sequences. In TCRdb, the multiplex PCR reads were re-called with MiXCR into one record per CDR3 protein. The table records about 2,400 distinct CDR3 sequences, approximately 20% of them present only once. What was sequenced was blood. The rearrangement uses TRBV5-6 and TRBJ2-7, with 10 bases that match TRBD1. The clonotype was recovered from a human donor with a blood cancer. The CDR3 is CASSQRTGTGAEQYF. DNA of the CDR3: TGTGCCAGCAGCCAAAGGACCGGGACAGGGGCCGAGCAGTACTTC.